Given below is one TCR beta chain in context. Its antigen is still unknown. This record comes from a study of response to subunit inactivated influenza vaccine. Study findings and constraints: The authors put forward the suggestion that each seasonal influenza vaccination may bring in only a limited number of new T cells.

TCRdb reanalysed the RT-PCR reads using MiXCR and keeps one entry per CDR3 protein. Of a few hundred thousand distinct CDR3 sequences detected, 10% to 12% appear once; the ten largest clones hold about 10%. The CDR3 extends over 15 amino acids. Between the trimmed V and J ends, which lost 4 bases and 2 bases, there was a span of 14 bases. Germline CDR1 SGHVS, CDR2 FNYEAQ. Separately, the same data were catalogued under a study of T cells expressing NK-cell markers. That work contributes: The TCR beta cDNA came from 5'RACE template switching with UMIs. Six donors carried dominant NKG2C+ clonotypes that made up roughly 1.0-7.5% of their CD8+ T cells. Several donors likewise had their CD3+CD56-NKG2C+ fraction led by these clonotypes. Whether expanded NKG2C+ T cell clones were HCMV-specific remained unclear.

The V and J genes are TRBV7-6 and TRBJ2-5, with D possibly being TRBD2 (6 bases). This receptor was identified in a man aged 50 or older who received an inactivated influenza vaccine. Sample: PBMCs from blood, taken on the day of vaccination. DNA for the CDR3: TGTGCCAGCAGCTCATTGGGACTGCCACAAGAGACCCAGTACTTC. This sequence encodes CASSSLGLPQETQYF. The full variable domain, in which reference TRBV7-6 and TRBJ2-5 provide the parts outside the CDR3, is GAGVSQSPRYKVTKRGQDVALRCDPISGHVSLYWYRQALGQGPEFLTYFNYEAQQDKSGLPNDRFSAERPEGSISTLTIQRTEQRDSAMYRCASSSLGLPQETQYFGPGTRLLVL.